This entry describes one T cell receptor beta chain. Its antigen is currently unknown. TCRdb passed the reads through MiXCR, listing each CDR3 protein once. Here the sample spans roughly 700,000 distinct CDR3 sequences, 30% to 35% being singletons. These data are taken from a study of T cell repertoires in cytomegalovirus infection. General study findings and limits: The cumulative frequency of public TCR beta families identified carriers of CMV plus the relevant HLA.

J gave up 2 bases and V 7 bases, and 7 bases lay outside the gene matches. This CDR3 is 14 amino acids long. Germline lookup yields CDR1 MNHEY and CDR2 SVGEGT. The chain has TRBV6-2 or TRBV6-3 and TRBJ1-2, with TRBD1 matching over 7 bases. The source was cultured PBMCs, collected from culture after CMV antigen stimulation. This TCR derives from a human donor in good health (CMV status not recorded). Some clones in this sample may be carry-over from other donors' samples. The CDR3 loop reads CASNRRQGNYGYTF. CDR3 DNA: TGTGCCAGCAACCGGAGACAGGGCAACTATGGCTACACCTTC.